This T cell receptor (beta chain) comes out of a study of cytomegalovirus exposure and HLA in healthy donors. CDR3 size: 13 residues. Germline CDR1 SGHTA, CDR2 FQGNSA. V shed 2 bases and J shed 6 bases, with 11 bases lying between them. Method: immunoSEQ multiplex PCR; TCRdb's copy keeps in-frame clones and lacks some. The sample has around 300,000 clones, around 87% seen once. Study-level results: Researchers counted approximately 160 TCR beta chains as cytomegalovirus-associated. In vitro data verified a few CMV-associated chains as specific for CMV antigens.

Worth noting for this clone: Its target is unknown.

The chain joins TRBV7-2 to TRBJ2-7; D call uncertain. The receptor's source is a woman in her twenties or thirties in good health and CMV-seropositive. The sequenced sample consisted of PBMCs. CDR3 bases: TGTGCCAGCAGCTTAAACAGTTATCGCGAGCAGTACTTC. It yields the protein CASSLNSYREQYF.